One and the same sample provided the 20 T cell receptor beta chains below, sequenced in a study of shared clonotypes between healthy human individuals. Generated by immunoSEQ multiplex PCR, the TCRdb table keeps only in-frame clones and is missing some. Found here are 2 million to 2.5 million clones, approximately 94% of them singletons; the top ten hold 0.1% to 0.15%. Input material: naive CD4+ T cells sorted from blood. As for subset: CD45RA+ positively selected. These receptors were obtained from a man younger than 30 in good health.

This clone was recorded at least ten times. The chain carries TRBV7-9 and TRBJ1-2; the D is unclear. V was pared by 5 bases and J by 2 bases, with 15 bases between. Germline-derived CDR1 and CDR2 are SEHNR and FQNEAQ (reference sequence). The length of the CDR3 is 15 residues. This CDR3 reads CASSRGEVTNYGYTF. The CDR3 nucleotides are TGTGCCAGCAGCCGCGGGGAGGTGACAAACTATGGCTACACCTTC.

This chain links TRBV5-1 with TRBJ2-2; no firm D call. Germline lookup yields CDR1 SGHRS and CDR2 YFSETQ. The CDR3 consists of 16 residues. V shed 2 bases and J shed 2 bases, with 13 bases lying between them. CDR3 bases: TGCGCCAGCAGCTTTCGGCAGGATTCAAACACCGGGGAGCTGTTTTTT. It specifies CASSFRQDSNTGELFF. Combining the CDR3 with reference TRBV5-1 and TRBJ2-2 gives the whole variable domain KAGVTQTPRYLIKTRGQQVTLSCSPISGHRSVSWYQQTPGQGLQFLFEYFSETQRNKGNFPGRFSGRQFSNSRSEMNVSTLELGDSALYLCASSFRQDSNTGELFFGEGSRLTVL.

The chain combines TRBV10-3 with TRBJ2-5; 8 bases are shared with TRBD1. CDR3 length: 13 residues. Germline trimming cut 5 bases from V and 1 base from J; bases unmatched to any gene: 0. Germline loops: CDR1 ENHRY, CDR2 SYGVKD. This chain's CDR3 is CAISTGGQETQYF. The CDR3 DNA follows: TGTGCCATCAGTACAGGGGGCCAAGAGACCCAGTACTTC.

The chain is built from TRBV28 and TRBJ2-7, with 10 bases identical to TRBD1. Germline V gene lookup returns CDR1 MDHEN and CDR2 SYDVKM. CDR3 length equals 16 residues. Trimming removed 4 bases from V and 1 base from J; junction bases left unmatched: 7. The CDR3 nucleotides are TGTGCCAGCAGTTCGAGGGGACAGGGGCTTTCCTACGAGCAGTACTTC. Amino acids: CASSSRGQGLSYEQYF.

J is TRBJ1-6 and V is TRBV6-6, with 7 bases aligning to TRBD1. CDR3 size: 15 residues. The V segment lost 4 bases and the J segment 10 bases; nucleotides outside the gene matches: 10. Germline V gene sequence: CDR1 MNHNY, CDR2 SVGAGI (reference sequence). Written as DNA, the CDR3 is TGTGCCAGCAGTTTGGCCGAGGGACAGTTATCACCCCTCCACTTT. Amino acids: CASSLAEGQLSPLHF.

The chain uses TRBV5-8 and TRBJ2-7, with 13 bases that match TRBD2. The V segment lost 7 bases and the J segment 0 bases; nucleotides outside the gene matches: 7. Germline CDR1 reads SGHTS; CDR2 reads YDEGEE. The CDR3 extends over 16 amino acids. The CDR3 bases are TGTGCCAGCCTCACTAGCGGGGGGGGAATCTCCTACGAGCAGTACTTC. It encodes CASLTSGGGISYEQYF.

This chain uses TRBV7-3 with TRBJ2-3; 8 bases fit TRBD2. The J segment lost 1 base and the V segment lost 3 bases, leaving 3 bases of the junction unmatched. The germline CDR1 and CDR2 sequences are SGHTA and FQGTGA. The CDR3 runs 15 residues. The CDR3 here is CASSFAGLGTDTQYF. CDR3 bases: TGTGCCAGCAGCTTCGCGGGACTAGGCACAGATACGCAGTATTTT. Filled out from reference TRBV7-3 and TRBJ2-3, the complete variable domain reads GAGVSQTPSNKVTEKGKYVELRCDPISGHTALYWYRQSLGQGPEFLIYFQGTGAADDSGLPNDRFFAVRPEGSVSTLKIQRTERGDSAVYLCASSFAGLGTDTQYFGPGTRLTVL.

The rearrangement uses TRBV10-2 and TRBJ1-6, with 8 bases matching TRBD1. Germline V gene data show CDR1 as WSHSY and CDR2 as SAAADI. V gave up 6 bases and J gave up 9 bases; unmatched junction bases: 4. The CDR3 runs 13 residues. The DNA of the CDR3 is TGCGCCAGCAGGGGACAGGAAATTTCACCCCTCCACTTT. This codes for CASRGQEISPLHF.

The chain is built from TRBV28 and TRBJ1-1; weak D call: TRBD1 (5 bases). The CDR3 is 13 amino acids. The germline gives CDR1 MDHEN, CDR2 SYDVKM. Trimming removed 7 bases at V and 0 bases at J, with 9 bases between. Here the CDR3 DNA reads TGTGCCAGCACCTGGGGGATGAACACTGAAGCTTTCTTT. This codes for CASTWGMNTEAFF.

The J gene is TRBJ2-2, the V gene TRBV28, with D perhaps matching TRBD2 (7 bases). CDR1 MDHEN and CDR2 SYDVKM come from the germline V gene. This CDR3 is built from 15 residues. V gave up 4 bases and J gave up 8 bases, with 17 bases separating them. CDR3 nucleotide sequence: TGTGCCAGCAGTTCCCCAGGCGCGGGGGCGGGGGAGCTGTTTTTT. Translated, it gives CASSSPGAGAGELFF.

V usage is TRBV14 and J usage is TRBJ2-5; D not resolved. The length of the CDR3 is 15 residues. Trimming left V 2 bases short and J 5 bases short, with 15 bases between. CDR1 and CDR2 (germline): SGHDN, FVKESK. CDR3 residues: CASSQQAARLETQYF. CDR3 DNA: TGTGCCAGCAGCCAACAGGCCGCACGTTTGGAGACCCAGTACTTC. The full variable domain, in which reference TRBV14 and TRBJ2-5 provide the parts outside the CDR3, is EAGVTQFPSHSVIEKGQTVTLRCDPISGHDNLYWYRRVMGKEIKFLLHFVKESKQDESGMPNNRFLAERTGGTYSTLKVQPAELEDSGVYFCASSQQAARLETQYFGPGTRLLVL.

CDR3 nucleotides: TGCGCCAGCAGCACGGGGGAAGGGGCGGCCGTGACCCAGTACTTC. It specifies CASSTGEGAAVTQYF. J is TRBJ2-5 and V is TRBV5-1, with a tentative D call TRBD2 (6 bases). V was pared by 4 bases and J by 7 bases, with 20 bases between. The V gene's germline CDR1 is SGHRS and CDR2 YFSETQ. The CDR3 is made up of 15 amino acids.

This rearrangement joins TRBV5-1 to TRBJ1-3; a weak D match, TRBD1 (6 bases). This CDR3 spans 16 amino acids. The ends were cut back, 5 bases at V and 0 bases at J, with 15 bases in the middle. CDR1 and CDR2 from the germline V gene are SGHRS and YFSETQ. The CDR3 reads CASSEGGRLSGNTIYF. CDR3 sequence (DNA): TGCGCCAGCAGTGAAGGGGGAAGACTCTCTGGAAACACCATATATTTT.

The rearrangement uses TRBV10-3 and TRBJ2-6; 8 positions agree with TRBD2. Germline CDR1 reads ENHRY; CDR2 reads SYGVKD. This CDR3 region has 15 residues. J lost 4 bases, V lost 7 bases, and 6 bases had no gene match. CDR3 in amino acids: CAITGGPAGANVLTF. The CDR3 DNA reads as TGTGCCATCACGGGGGGGCCAGCCGGGGCCAACGTCCTGACTTTC.

The rearrangement joins TRBV29-1 to TRBJ2-3; D is ambiguous. V was shortened by 5 bases and J by 4 bases, with 7 bases between the two germline ends. Germline CDR1 SQVTM, CDR2 ANQGSEA. This CDR3 comprises 11 residues. In DNA, the CDR3 is TGCAGCGTTCAGGATCCAGATACGCAGTATTTT. Translating gives CSVQDPDTQYF.

The CDR3 bases are TGTGCCAGCAGCCGGGACAGGATGGATGAAAAACTGTTTTTT. Translating gives CASSRDRMDEKLFF. V usage is TRBV11-2 and J usage is TRBJ1-4, with TRBD1 matching over 8 bases. V trimming: 5 bases; J trimming: 6 bases; junction bases outside the gene matches: 5. Germline lookup yields CDR1 SGHAT and CDR2 FQNNGV. CDR3 length equals 14 residues. Using reference TRBV11-2 and TRBJ1-4 for the parts outside the CDR3, the full variable domain is EAGVAQSPRYKIIEKRQSVAFWCNPISGHATLYWYQQILGQGPKLLIQFQNNGVVDDSQLPKDRFSAERLKGVDSTLKIQPAKLEDSAVYLCASSRDRMDEKLFFGSGTQLSVL.

V usage is TRBV14 and J usage is TRBJ1-1, with D unresolved. Germline loops: CDR1 SGHDN, CDR2 FVKESK. The CDR3 totals 14 residues. V lost 0 bases and J 4 bases, leaving 9 bases between the germline ends. The CDR3 coding sequence is TGTGCCAGCAGCCAAGATCAGAGAGGCACTGAAGCTTTCTTT. This encodes CASSQDQRGTEAFF.

V and J are TRBV28 and TRBJ2-7; D gene unclear. Germline CDR1 and CDR2: MDHEN and SYDVKM. V gave up 5 bases and J gave up 7 bases, with 12 bases separating them. This CDR3 has 12 amino acids. The CDR3 sequence is CASSRIRAEQYF. DNA for the CDR3: TGTGCCAGCAGTCGAATCCGGGCAGAGCAGTACTTC.

As concerns this clone: Other DNA sequences from this sample encode an identical CDR3 as well. The gene calls are TRBV7-9 and TRBJ1-5, with D possibly TRBD1 on 6 matching bases. Deletions cut 3 bases from V and 4 bases from J, with 10 bases between. Per the germline V gene, CDR1 is SEHNR and CDR2 is FQNEAQ (reference sequence). This CDR3 is 14 amino acids long. The CDR3 bases are TGTGCCAGCAGCTTTGGGCAGGGGAATCAGCCCCAGCATTTT. As protein: CASSFGQGNQPQHF.

In this sample, this clone turned up once. For the CDR3, the DNA is TGTGCCACCAGTATTACAACCCTTCCAGGTGAAGCTTTCTTT. Encoded protein: CATSITTLPGEAFF. This chain joins TRBV15 and TRBJ1-1; no clear D. CDR3 size: 14 residues. The V gene's germline CDR1 is LNHNV and CDR2 YYDKDF (reference sequence). Trimming removed 6 bases at V and 7 bases at J, with 18 bases between.